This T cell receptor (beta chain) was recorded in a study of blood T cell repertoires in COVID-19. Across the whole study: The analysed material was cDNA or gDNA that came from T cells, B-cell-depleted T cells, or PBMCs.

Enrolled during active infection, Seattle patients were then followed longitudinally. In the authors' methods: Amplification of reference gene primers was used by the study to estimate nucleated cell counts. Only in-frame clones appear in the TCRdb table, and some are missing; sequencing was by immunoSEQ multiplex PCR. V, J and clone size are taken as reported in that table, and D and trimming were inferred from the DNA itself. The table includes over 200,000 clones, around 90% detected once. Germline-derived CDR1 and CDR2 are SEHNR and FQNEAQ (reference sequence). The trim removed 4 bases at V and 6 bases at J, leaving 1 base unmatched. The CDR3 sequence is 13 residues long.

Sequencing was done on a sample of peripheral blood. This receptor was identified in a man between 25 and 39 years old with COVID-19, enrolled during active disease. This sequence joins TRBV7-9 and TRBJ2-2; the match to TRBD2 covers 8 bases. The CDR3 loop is CASSSGLAGELFF. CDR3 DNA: TGTGCCAGCAGCTCGGGACTAGCCGGGGAGCTGTTTTTT.